These 12 T cell receptor beta chains share one sample of origin, sequenced in a study of cytomegalovirus exposure and HLA in healthy donors. Generated by immunoSEQ multiplex PCR, the TCRdb table keeps only in-frame clones and is missing some. The table lists 150,000 to 200,000 clones, around 85% of them singletons. The sample consisted of PBMCs. These receptors originate from a young man in good health and CMV-seropositive.

This clone has more than one count but fewer than ten. The rearrangement joins TRBV6-4 to TRBJ2-2; 9 bases are a match to TRBD2. The V segment lost 0 bases and the J segment 4 bases; nucleotides outside the gene matches: 3. The CDR3 runs to 16 residues. From germline, CDR1 is MRHNA and CDR2 SNTAGT. The CDR3 loop is CASSDSGGGATGELFF. CDR3 in DNA: TGTGCCAGCAGTGACTCAGGCGGGGGGGCCACCGGGGAGCTGTTTTTT.

The J gene is TRBJ2-5, the V gene TRBV7-6; 8 nucleotides match TRBD2. CDR3 length: 16 residues. Germline CDR1 reads SGHVS; CDR2 reads FNYEAQ. V lost 3 bases and J lost 0; bases outside the gene matches: 6. The CDR3 region is CASSFIEAGDQETQYF. Here the CDR3 DNA reads TGTGCCAGCAGCTTCATAGAAGCGGGGGACCAAGAGACCCAGTACTTC.

This clone was found a few times. V gene TRBV15 combines with J gene TRBJ2-7, with D maybe TRBD2 (6 bases). CDR3 size: 14 residues. Trimming took off 3 bases at V and 2 bases at J, with 11 bases between the two ends. Germline CDR1 reads LNHNV; CDR2 reads YYDKDF (reference sequence). CDR3 region: CATSSDSGTYEQYF. The CDR3 DNA reads TGTGCCACCAGCAGCGATAGCGGCACCTACGAGCAGTACTTC.

As DNA, the CDR3 is TGTGCCAGTAGCGACCCAGGGGGAACCTACGAGCAGTACTTC. This codes for CASSDPGGTYEQYF. The V and J genes are TRBV19 and TRBJ2-7, with 7 bases fitting TRBD1. This CDR3 contains 14 residues. Germline CDR1 and CDR2: LNHDA and SQIVND (reference sequence). The trim removed 6 bases at V and 2 bases at J, leaving 7 bases unmatched.

The chain links TRBV5-1 to TRBJ2-5; TRBD2 might be the D (7 bases). Trimming left V 4 bases short and J 2 bases short, with 12 bases between. This CDR3 region has 14 residues. Germline loops: CDR1 SGHRS, CDR2 YFSETQ. This chain's CDR3 is CASSRGAGQETQYF. CDR3 nucleotides: TGCGCCAGCAGCCGGGGGGCGGGGCAAGAGACCCAGTACTTC.

The chain combines TRBV7-6 with TRBJ2-6; D may be TRBD1 (6 bases). The CDR3 is made up of 17 amino acids. Germline V gene sequence: CDR1 SGHVS, CDR2 FNYEAQ. V lost 4 bases and J 0 bases, leaving 13 bases between the germline ends. CDR3 protein: CASSSGTRTSGANVLTF. The CDR3 nucleotides read TGTGCCAGCAGCTCAGGGACACGCACCTCTGGGGCCAACGTCCTGACTTTC.

The CDR3, as DNA: TGTGCCAGCAGCTTGCCGGGACAGGGAAGAGGGACCCAGTACTTC. Protein product: CASSLPGQGRGTQYF. J is TRBJ2-5 and V is TRBV5-4; TRBD1 matches at 9 bases. The J segment lost 7 bases and the V segment lost 1 base, leaving 8 bases of the junction unmatched. The CDR3 extends over 15 amino acids. The V gene's germline CDR1 is SGHNT and CDR2 YYREEE (reference sequence). Based on the CDR3 plus reference TRBV5-4 and TRBJ2-5, the full variable domain is ETGVTQSPTHLIKTRGQQVTLRCSSQSGHNTVSWYQQALGQGPQFIFQYYREEENGRGNFPPRFSGLQFPNYSSELNVNALELDDSALYLCASSLPGQGRGTQYFGPGTRLLVL.

The V call is TRBV4-3, the J call TRBJ1-1, with D possibly TRBD1 on 6 matching bases. Germline V gene data show CDR1 as LGHNA and CDR2 as YSLEER. The germline V and J ends were trimmed by 2 bases and 5 bases, with 6 bases remaining between them. There are 12 residues in the CDR3. DNA for the CDR3: TGCGCCAGCAGCCAACAGGGGACTGAAGCTTTCTTT. This codes for CASSQQGTEAFF.

The rearrangement uses TRBV28 and TRBJ1-1; tentative D call: TRBD1 (5 bases). V lost 6 bases and J 5 bases, leaving 13 bases between the germline ends. From germline, CDR1 is MDHEN and CDR2 SYDVKM. The CDR3 totals 13 residues. This CDR3 is CASSLSRGTEAFF. In nucleotides, the CDR3 is TGTGCCAGCAGCCTGAGCCGGGGGACTGAAGCTTTCTTT.

This clone was seen once. The J gene is TRBJ2-7, the V gene TRBV20-1; D gene unclear. The CDR3 extends over 11 amino acids. V dropped 6 bases and J dropped 2 bases, with 8 bases sitting between them. Germline CDR1 and CDR2: DFQATT and SNEGSKA (reference sequence). CDR3 nucleotides: TGCAGTGCCCTACGGGCCTACGAGCAGTACTTC. Its protein is CSALRAYEQYF.

This chain connects TRBV29-1 to TRBJ1-2, with 10 nucleotides matching TRBD1. After removal of 7 bases from V and 7 bases from J, the junction contained 6 bases not matched to a gene. The CDR3 contains 12 residues. Germline CDR1 reads SQVTM; CDR2 reads ANQGSEA. The CDR3 DNA reads as TGCAGCGCCCGACAGGGGGCGATTGGCTACACCTTC. It specifies CSARQGAIGYTF.

The chain is built from TRBV9 and TRBJ2-1, with 7 bases lining up with TRBD2. Trimming cost V 0 bases and J 2 bases; bases outside gene matches: 8. The CDR3 contains 17 residues. In germline, CDR1 is SGDLS, CDR2 YYNGEE. The CDR3 protein is CASSVAGGGLTYNEQFF. The CDR3 region has the DNA TGTGCCAGCAGCGTAGCCGGCGGGGGATTAACCTACAATGAGCAGTTCTTC.